The clone carrying this TCR beta chain was observed once. Its antigen remains unknown. The primer mix had 60 Vbeta and 13 Jbeta primers. TCRdb keeps only in-frame clones here, not all; method: immunoSEQ multiplex PCR. The table has 130,000 to 150,000 clones, roughly 65% seen once. V was cut by 2 bases and J by 0 bases, with 10 bases left in between. Germline V gene sequence: CDR1 SGHTA, CDR2 FQGNSA. The CDR3 extends over 15 amino acids. These data come from a study of cytomegalovirus exposure and HLA in healthy donors. Points from the study as a whole: Being productive about 87% or about 30% of the time was typical of most TCR beta V segments in an earlier analysis.

This receptor was taken from a man aged 60 to 75 in good health and CMV-seronegative. The rearrangement links TRBV7-2 to TRBJ1-1, with D possibly being TRBD1 (5 bases). Sample: PBMCs. The CDR3 nucleotides read TGTGCCAGCAGCTTAAACCCAGGGATGAACACTGAAGCTTTCTTT. This sequence encodes CASSLNPGMNTEAFF. The whole variable domain, remainder taken from reference TRBV7-2 and TRBJ1-1, is GAGVSQSPSNKVTEKGKDVELRCDPISGHTALYWYRQSLGQGLEFLIYFQGNSAPDKSGLPSDRFSAERTGGSVSTLTIQRTQQEDSAVYLCASSLNPGMNTEAFFGQGTRLTVV.